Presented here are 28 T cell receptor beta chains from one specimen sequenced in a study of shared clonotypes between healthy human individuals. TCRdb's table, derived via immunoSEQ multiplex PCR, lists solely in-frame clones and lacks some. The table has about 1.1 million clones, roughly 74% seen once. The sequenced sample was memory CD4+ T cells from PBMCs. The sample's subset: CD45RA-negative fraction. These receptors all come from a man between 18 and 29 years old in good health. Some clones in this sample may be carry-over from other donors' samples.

The CDR3 reads CATEGTNEKLFF. DNA for the CDR3: TGTGCCACTGAGGGGACTAATGAAAAACTGTTTTTT. V usage is TRBV15 and J usage is TRBJ1-4; TRBD1 might be the D (5 bases). V gave up 9 bases and J gave up 2 bases, with 7 bases separating them. The CDR3 is 12 amino acids. Germline V gives CDR1 LNHNV, CDR2 YYDKDF (reference sequence).

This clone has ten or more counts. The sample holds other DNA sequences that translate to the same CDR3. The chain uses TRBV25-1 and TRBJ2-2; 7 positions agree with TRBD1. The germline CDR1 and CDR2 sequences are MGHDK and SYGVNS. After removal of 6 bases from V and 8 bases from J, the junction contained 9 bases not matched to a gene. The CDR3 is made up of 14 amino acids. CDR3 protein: CASSLLGGLGELFF. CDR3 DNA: TGTGCCAGCAGCCTGTTAGGGGGCTTGGGGGAGCTGTTTTTT. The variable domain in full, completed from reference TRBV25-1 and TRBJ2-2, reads EADIYQTPRYLVIGTGKKITLECSQTMGHDKMYWYQQDPGMELHLIHYSYGVNSTEKGDLSSESTVSRIRTEHFPLTLESARPSHTSQYLCASSLLGGLGELFFGEGSRLTVL.

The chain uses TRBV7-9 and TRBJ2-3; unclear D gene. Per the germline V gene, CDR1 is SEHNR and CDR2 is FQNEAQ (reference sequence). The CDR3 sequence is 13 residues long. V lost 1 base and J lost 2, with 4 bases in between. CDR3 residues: CASSLGPTDTQYF. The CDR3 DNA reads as TGTGCCAGCAGCTTAGGACCCACAGATACGCAGTATTTT.

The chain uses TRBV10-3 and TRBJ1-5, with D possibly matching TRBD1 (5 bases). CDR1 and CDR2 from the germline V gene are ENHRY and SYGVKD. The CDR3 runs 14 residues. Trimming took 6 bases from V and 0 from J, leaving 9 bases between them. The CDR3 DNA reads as TGTGCCATCAGCCTGGGGGATAGCAATCAGCCCCAGCATTTT. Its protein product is CAISLGDSNQPQHF.

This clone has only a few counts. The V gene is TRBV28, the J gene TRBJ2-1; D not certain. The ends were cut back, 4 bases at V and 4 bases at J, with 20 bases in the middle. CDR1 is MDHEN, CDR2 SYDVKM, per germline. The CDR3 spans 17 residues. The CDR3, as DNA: TGTGCCAGCAGTTCCTTTTCCTTGGACCCTAGGTACAATGAGCAGTTCTTC. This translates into CASSSFSLDPRYNEQFF.

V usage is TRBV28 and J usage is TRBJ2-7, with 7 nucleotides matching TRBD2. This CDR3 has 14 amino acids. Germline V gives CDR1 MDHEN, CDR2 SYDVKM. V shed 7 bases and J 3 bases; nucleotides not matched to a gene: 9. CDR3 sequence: CASTLGTGGYEQYF. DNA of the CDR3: TGTGCCAGCACTCTCGGGACGGGGGGCTACGAGCAGTACTTC.

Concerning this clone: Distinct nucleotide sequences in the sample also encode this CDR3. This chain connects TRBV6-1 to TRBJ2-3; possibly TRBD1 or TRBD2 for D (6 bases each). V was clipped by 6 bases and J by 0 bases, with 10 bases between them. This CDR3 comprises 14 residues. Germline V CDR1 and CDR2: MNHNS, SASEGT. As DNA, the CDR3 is TGTGCCAGCAGCGTCGGGGGCAGCACAGATACGCAGTATTTT. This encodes CASSVGGSTDTQYF.

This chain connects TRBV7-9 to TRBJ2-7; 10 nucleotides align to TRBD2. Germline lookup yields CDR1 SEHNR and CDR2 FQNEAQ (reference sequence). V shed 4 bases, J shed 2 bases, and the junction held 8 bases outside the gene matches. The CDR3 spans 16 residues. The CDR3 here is CASSSVAGGGTYEQYF. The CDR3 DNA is TGTGCCAGCAGCTCCGTAGCGGGAGGAGGGACCTACGAGCAGTACTTC.

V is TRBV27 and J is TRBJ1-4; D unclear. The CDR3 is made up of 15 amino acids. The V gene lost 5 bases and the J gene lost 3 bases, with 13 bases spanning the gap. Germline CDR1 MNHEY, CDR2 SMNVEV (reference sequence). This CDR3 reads CASSPRKGANEKLFF. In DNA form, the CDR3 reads TGTGCCAGCAGTCCCCGGAAGGGCGCTAATGAAAAACTGTTTTTT.

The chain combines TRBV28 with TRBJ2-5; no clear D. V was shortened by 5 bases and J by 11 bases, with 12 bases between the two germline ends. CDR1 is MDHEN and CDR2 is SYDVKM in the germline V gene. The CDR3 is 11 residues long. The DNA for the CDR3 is TGTGCCAGCAGTACTCTCACTGGGCAGTACTTC. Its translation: CASSTLTGQYF.

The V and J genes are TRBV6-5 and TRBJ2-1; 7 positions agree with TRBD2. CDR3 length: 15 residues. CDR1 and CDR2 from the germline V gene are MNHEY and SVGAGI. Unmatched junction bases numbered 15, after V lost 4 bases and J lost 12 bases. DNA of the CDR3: TGTGCCAGCAGTTCCCTGAGGGAGGGCTTTCCTCGGCAGTTCTTC. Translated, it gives CASSSLREGFPRQFF.

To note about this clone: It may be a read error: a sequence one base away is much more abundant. Here the CDR3 DNA reads TGTGCCAGCAATCCCTTGGGGCAGGACTCTGGAAACACCATATATTTT. Its protein is CASNPLGQDSGNTIYF. The V gene is TRBV28, the J gene TRBJ1-3; maybe TRBD1 (5 bases). V was shortened by 7 bases and J by 0 bases, with 16 bases between the two germline ends. Germline V gene lookup returns CDR1 MDHEN and CDR2 SYDVKM. The CDR3 is made up of 16 amino acids.

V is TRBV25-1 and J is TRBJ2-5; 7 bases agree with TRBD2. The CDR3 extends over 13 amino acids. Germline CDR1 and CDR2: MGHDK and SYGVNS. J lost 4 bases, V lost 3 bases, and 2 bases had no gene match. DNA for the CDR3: TGTGCCAGCAGTGAGGGAGGGCGAGAGACCCAGTACTTC. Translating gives CASSEGGRETQYF.

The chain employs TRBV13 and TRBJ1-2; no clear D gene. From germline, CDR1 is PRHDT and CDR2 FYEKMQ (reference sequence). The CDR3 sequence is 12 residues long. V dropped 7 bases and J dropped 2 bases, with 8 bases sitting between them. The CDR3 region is CASKGTNYGYTF. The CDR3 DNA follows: TGTGCCAGCAAAGGAACGAACTATGGCTACACCTTC.

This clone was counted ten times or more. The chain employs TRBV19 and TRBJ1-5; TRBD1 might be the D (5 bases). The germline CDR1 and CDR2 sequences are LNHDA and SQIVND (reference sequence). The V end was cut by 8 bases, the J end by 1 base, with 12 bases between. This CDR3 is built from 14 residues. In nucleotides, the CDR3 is TGTGCCAGTGACCAGGGCCCCAGCAATCAGCCCCAGCATTTT. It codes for CASDQGPSNQPQHF. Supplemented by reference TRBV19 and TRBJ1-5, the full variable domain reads DGGITQSPKYLFRKEGQNVTLSCEQNLNHDAMYWYRQDPGQGLRLIYYSQIVNDFQKGDIAEGYSVSREKKESFPLTVTSAQKNPTAFYLCASDQGPSNQPQHFGDGTRLSIL.

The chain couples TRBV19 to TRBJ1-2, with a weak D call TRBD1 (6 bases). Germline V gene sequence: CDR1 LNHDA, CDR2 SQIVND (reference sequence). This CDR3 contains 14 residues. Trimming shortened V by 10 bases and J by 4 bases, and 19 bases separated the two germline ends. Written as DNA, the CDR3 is TGTGCCACCAAGGGTGGGACAATGCCCTATGGCTACACCTTC. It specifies CATKGGTMPYGYTF. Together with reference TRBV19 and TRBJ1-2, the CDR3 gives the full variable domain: DGGITQSPKYLFRKEGQNVTLSCEQNLNHDAMYWYRQDPGQGLRLIYYSQIVNDFQKGDIAEGYSVSREKKESFPLTVTSAQKNPTAFYLCATKGGTMPYGYTFGSGTRLTVV.

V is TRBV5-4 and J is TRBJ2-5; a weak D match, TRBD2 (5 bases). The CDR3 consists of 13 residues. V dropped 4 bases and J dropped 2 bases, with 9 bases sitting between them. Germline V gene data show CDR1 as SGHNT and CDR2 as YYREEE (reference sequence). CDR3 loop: CASSERVQETQYF. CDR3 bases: TGTGCCAGCAGCGAGAGGGTTCAAGAGACCCAGTACTTC.

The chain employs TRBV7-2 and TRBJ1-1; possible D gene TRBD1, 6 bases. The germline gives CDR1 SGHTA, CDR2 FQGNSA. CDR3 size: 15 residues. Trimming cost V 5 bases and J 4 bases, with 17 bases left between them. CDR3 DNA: TGTGCCAGCAGCGCCCGGGGGGCTAGGGGCACTGAAGCTTTCTTT. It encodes CASSARGARGTEAFF. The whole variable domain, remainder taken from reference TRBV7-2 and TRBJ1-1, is GAGVSQSPSNKVTEKGKDVELRCDPISGHTALYWYRQSLGQGLEFLIYFQGNSAPDKSGLPSDRFSAERTGGSVSTLTIQRTQQEDSAVYLCASSARGARGTEAFFGQGTRLTVV.

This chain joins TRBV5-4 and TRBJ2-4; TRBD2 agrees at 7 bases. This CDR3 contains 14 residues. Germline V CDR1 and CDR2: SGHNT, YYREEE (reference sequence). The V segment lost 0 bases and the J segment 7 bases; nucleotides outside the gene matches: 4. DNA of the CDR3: TGTGCCAGCAGCTTGGTTGGCGGGAGTAACATTCAGTACTTC. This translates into CASSLVGGSNIQYF.

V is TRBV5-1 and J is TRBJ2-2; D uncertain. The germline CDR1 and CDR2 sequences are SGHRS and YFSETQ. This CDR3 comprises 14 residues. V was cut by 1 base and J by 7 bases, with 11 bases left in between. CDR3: CASSLTEVDGELFF. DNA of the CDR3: TGCGCCAGCAGCTTGACAGAGGTAGACGGGGAGCTGTTTTTT.

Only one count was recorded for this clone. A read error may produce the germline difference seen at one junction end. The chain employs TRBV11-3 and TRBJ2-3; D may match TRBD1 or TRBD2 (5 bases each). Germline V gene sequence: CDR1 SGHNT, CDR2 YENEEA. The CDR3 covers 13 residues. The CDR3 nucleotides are TGTGCCAGCAGCGTCCGGGGCTCAGATACGCGGTATTTT. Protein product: CASSVRGSDTRYF. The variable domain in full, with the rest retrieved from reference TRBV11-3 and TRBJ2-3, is EAGVVQSPRYKIIEKKQPVAFWCNPISGHNTLYWYLQNLGQGPELLIRYENEEAVDDSQLPKDRFSAERLKGVDSTLKIQPAELGDSAVYLCASSVRGSDTRYFGPGTRLTVL.

The DNA for the CDR3 is TGCAGCGTTGAAGAGGTGGTCGAAGGACTAGCTCGCTACAATGAGCAGTTCTTC. Translation: CSVEEVVEGLARYNEQFF. The V call is TRBV29-1, the J call TRBJ2-1, with 8 bases identical to TRBD2. CDR3 length equals 18 residues. Trimming cost V 0 bases and J 3 bases; bases outside gene matches: 13. The germline V gene has CDR1 SQVTM and CDR2 ANQGSEA.

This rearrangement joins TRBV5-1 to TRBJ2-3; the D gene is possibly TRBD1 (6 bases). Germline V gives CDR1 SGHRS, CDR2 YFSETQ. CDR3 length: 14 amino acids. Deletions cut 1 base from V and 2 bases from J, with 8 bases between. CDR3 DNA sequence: TGCGCCAGCAGCTTGACAGGGAACACAGATACGCAGTATTTT. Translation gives CASSLTGNTDTQYF.

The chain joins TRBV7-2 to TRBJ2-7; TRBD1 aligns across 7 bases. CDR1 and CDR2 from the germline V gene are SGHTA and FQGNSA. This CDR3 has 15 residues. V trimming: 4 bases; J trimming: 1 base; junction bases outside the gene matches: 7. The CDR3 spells CASSSRTGWSYEQYF. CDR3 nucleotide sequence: TGTGCCAGCAGCTCACGGACAGGTTGGTCCTACGAGCAGTACTTC. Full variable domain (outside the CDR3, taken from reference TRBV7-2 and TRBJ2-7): GAGVSQSPSNKVTEKGKDVELRCDPISGHTALYWYRQSLGQGLEFLIYFQGNSAPDKSGLPSDRFSAERTGGSVSTLTIQRTQQEDSAVYLCASSSRTGWSYEQYFGPGTRLTVT.

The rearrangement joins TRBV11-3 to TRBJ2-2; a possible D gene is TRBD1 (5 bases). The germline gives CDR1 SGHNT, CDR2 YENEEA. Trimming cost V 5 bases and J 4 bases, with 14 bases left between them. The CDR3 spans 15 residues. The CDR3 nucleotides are TGTGCCAGCAGCCCAGGGCTACGGACCACCGGGGAGCTGTTTTTT. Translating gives CASSPGLRTTGELFF. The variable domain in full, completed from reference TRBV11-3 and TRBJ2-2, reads EAGVVQSPRYKIIEKKQPVAFWCNPISGHNTLYWYLQNLGQGPELLIRYENEEAVDDSQLPKDRFSAERLKGVDSTLKIQPAELGDSAVYLCASSPGLRTTGELFFGEGSRLTVL.

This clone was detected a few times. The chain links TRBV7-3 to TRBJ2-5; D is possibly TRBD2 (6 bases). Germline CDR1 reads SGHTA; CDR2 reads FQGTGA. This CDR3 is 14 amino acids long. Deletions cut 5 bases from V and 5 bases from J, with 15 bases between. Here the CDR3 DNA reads TGTGCCAGCAGCGTCGGGACTTCTGGGGAGACCCAGTACTTC. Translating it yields CASSVGTSGETQYF.

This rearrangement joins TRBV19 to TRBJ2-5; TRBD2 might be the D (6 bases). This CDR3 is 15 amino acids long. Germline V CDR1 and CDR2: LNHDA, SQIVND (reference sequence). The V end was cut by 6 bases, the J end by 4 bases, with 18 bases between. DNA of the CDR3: TGTGCCAGTAGAGGTCGGGGGAGAGCCGGAGAGACCCAGTACTTC. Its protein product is CASRGRGRAGETQYF. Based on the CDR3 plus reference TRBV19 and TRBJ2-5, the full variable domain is DGGITQSPKYLFRKEGQNVTLSCEQNLNHDAMYWYRQDPGQGLRLIYYSQIVNDFQKGDIAEGYSVSREKKESFPLTVTSAQKNPTAFYLCASRGRGRAGETQYFGPGTRLLVL.

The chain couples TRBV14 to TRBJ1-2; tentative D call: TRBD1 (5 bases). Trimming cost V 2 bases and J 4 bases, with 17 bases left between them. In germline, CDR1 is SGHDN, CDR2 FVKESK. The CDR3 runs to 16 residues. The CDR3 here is CASSQRGPGRSYGYTF. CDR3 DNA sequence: TGTGCCAGCAGCCAAAGGGGTCCAGGGAGAAGCTATGGCTACACCTTC.